This entry concerns a single TCR beta chain. The CDR3 runs to 10 residues. Looked up from germline, CDR1 is DFQATT and CDR2 is SNEGSKA (reference sequence). The V and J ends lost 5 bases and 8 bases respectively, with 9 bases between them. These data come from a study of control samples from healthy donors and cancer patients. The repertoire was sequenced with immunoSEQ multiplex PCR; TCRdb's copy has only in-frame clones and lacks some. Seen here are some 66,000 clones, over 75% observed once, and the top ten hold roughly 5.1%. Sequencing used blood. The clonotype originates from a man aged 35 to 55 in good health. This rearrangement joins TRBV20-1 to TRBJ1-2; no reliable D call. The CDR3 here is CSASTQGYTF. The CDR3 DNA reads as TGCAGTGCTTCGACCCAAGGCTACACCTTC.